The present T cell receptor beta chain was sequenced within a study of spatial heterogeneity in lung cancer (dated by TCRdb to the late 2010s). As for the study more broadly: Beta-chain transcripts were consistently detected in greater numbers than alpha-chain transcripts, which likely reflected higher beta-chain transcript abundance. The study quantitatively compared TCR alpha and beta repertoires across multiple tumor regions, matched nontumor lung and blood in non-small cell lung cancer. Both alpha and beta chains were TCR-sequenced in samples taken at surgery, namely 220 tumor regions, 61 to 65 matched nontumor lung samples and 50 to 60 PBMC samples. Nonsynonymous mutation counts, determined by whole-exome sequencing of tumor tissue, were related to features of the TCR repertoire. In the raw uncorrected reads, each unique combination of TCR and UMI appeared more than ten times on average. Summary of the overall study and its limitations: Ubiquitous expanded tumor TCRs were detected in blood more often at tumor resection than at routine follow-up. Additional single-cell paired TCR alpha and beta sequencing was considered necessary to confirm, at a functional level, the hypothesis that regional TCRs recognize regional mutations.

Turning to this clonotype: Its cognate antigen has yet to be identified. Qualities for individual bases were not recorded, and no much larger clone is one base off.

The library was produced with 5' RACE. For sequencing, a NextSeq 500 was employed. In the TCR library protocol, a unique molecular identifier was attached to each TCR cDNA molecule so that PCR and sequencing errors could be corrected. The authors processed their data as follows. TCR identification, UMI-based error correction and CDR3 extraction were performed with Decombinator tools. TCRs above a frequency of 2 per 1,000, corresponding to the top 1% of the tumor frequency distribution, were defined as expanded. Renyi diversity was computed with the R vegan package after each repertoire had been subsampled 100 times to 5,000 TCRs. To build CDR3 similarity networks, amino acid triplet string-kernel similarity was used, and CDR3s were connected when their pairwise similarity was above 0.82. Clones were called with MiXCR by TCRdb after fastp trimmed the public reads at Q25, and only in-frame beta chains were retained. Under each unique CDR3 protein, matching rows form one entry showing the most common genes and DNA. TCRdb assigned the V and J calls; the authors' analysis was not used. The sample table contains almost 75,000 distinct CDR3 sequences; only one count was recorded for about an eighth of them. Approximately 7% of the sample is in the top ten clones.

What this sample's time point label stands for: sample taken at primary tumor resection. For TCR sequencing, whole RNA was extracted from tumor and nontumor lung tissue, or from cryopreserved PBMC samples, and no cell sorting was done. Samples were obtained from about 75 patients with early-stage, untreated non-small cell lung cancer from the lung TRACERx cohort. Patients were selected for TCR sequencing only if sufficient RNA was available from at least two tumor regions. CDR1 and CDR2, per the germline V gene, are MNHGY and SAAAGT. The CDR3, cysteine through phenylalanine, is 17 amino acids long. Only the CDR3 DNA stays, 51 bases, in frame from base 1. Trimming takes 2 bases from V and 2 bases from J, and the germline ends sit 13 bases apart.

The sequence links TRBV6-8 to TRBJ1-6; D gene: possibly TRBD1, on 5 matching bases. This material consisted of PBMCs, taken at surgery. The TCR sequence derives from a male donor with early-stage non-small cell lung cancer. In nucleotide form, the sequence is TGTGCCAGCAGTTACATCGGCGGGGGTCCCTATAATTCACCCCTCCACTTT. Protein translation: CASSYIGGGPYNSPLHF.